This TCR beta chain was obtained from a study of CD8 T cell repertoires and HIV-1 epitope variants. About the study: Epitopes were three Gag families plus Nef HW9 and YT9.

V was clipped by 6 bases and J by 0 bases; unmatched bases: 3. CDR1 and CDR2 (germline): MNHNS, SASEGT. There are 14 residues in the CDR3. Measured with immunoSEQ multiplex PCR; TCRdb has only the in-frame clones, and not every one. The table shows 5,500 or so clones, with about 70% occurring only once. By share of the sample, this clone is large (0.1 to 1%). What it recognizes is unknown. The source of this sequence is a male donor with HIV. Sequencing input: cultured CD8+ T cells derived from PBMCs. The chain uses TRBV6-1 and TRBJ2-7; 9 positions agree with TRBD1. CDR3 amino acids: CASRQGASSYEQYF. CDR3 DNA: TGTGCCAGCAGACAGGGGGCTTCCTCCTACGAGCAGTACTTC.